A selection of T cell receptor beta chains follows, all from one sample in a study of a mutant IDH1 vaccine in newly diagnosed glioma. Their antigens are not known. The data were produced by immunoSEQ multiplex PCR, yet TCRdb's version contains in-frame clones alone and is incomplete. The sample includes 60,000 to 75,000 clones, around nine tenths of them seen just once. Source: PBMCs, taken from a glioma patient whose treatment included an IDH1 peptide vaccine. These receptors were taken from a man aged 30 to 45 with glioma. Each CDR3 is given with its conserved first and last residue. Each record gives: D gene, V gene, J gene, clone size, CDR3 DNA, CDR3 protein. D genes are given only for firm matches. The size of a clone is reported for some rows only, either as once, few or many, or as a class for expanded clones.

-	TRBV23-1	TRBJ2-3	once	TGCGCCAGCAGTCCCCCCAGCAATACGCAGTATTTT	CASSPPSNTQYF
-	TRBV30	TRBJ2-7	-	TGTGCCTGGAGTGGTCAGGGAACCTACGAGCAGTACTTC	CAWSGQGTYEQYF
-	TRBV7-9	TRBJ1-2	-	TGTGCCAGCAGCTTACTAAGGGCGGATGGCTACACCTTC	CASSLLRADGYTF
TRBD2	TRBV7-2	TRBJ2-1	-	TGTGCCAGCAGCTTAGTTTCGACTAGCGGGGGCTACAATGAGCAGTTCTTC	CASSLVSTSGGYNEQFF
-	TRBV6-6	TRBJ2-1	-	TGTGCCAGCAGTTCGGTGGATGAGCAGTTCTTC	CASSSVDEQFF
-	TRBV7-9	TRBJ1-1	-	TGTGCCAGCAGCTTAGACGATATTGAAGCTTTCTTT	CASSLDDIEAFF
-	TRBV29-1	TRBJ2-7	once	TGCAGCGTCATCGGGAGCTCCTACGAGCAGTACTTC	CSVIGSSYEQYF
TRBD1	TRBV5-5	TRBJ1-1	-	TGTGCCAGCAGCCTCGGGACAGGGGGGAACACTGAAGCTTTCTTT	CASSLGTGGNTEAFF
-	TRBV6-1	TRBJ1-5	-	TGTGCCAGCAGTGACTACCGCCCGGAAGGCAATCAGCCCCAGCATTTT	CASSDYRPEGNQPQHF
-	TRBV15	TRBJ1-6	-	TGTGCCACCAGCAGAGGAGGGTACCCCCTCCACTTT	CATSRGGYPLHF
-	TRBV11-2	TRBJ1-3	-	TGTGCCAGCAGCTTGATGAGCCAGGGGTATGCTGGAAACACCATATATTTT	CASSLMSQGYAGNTIYF
-	TRBV25-1	TRBJ2-7	once	TGTGCCAGCAGTGACACCTACGAGCAGTACTTC	CASSDTYEQYF
-	TRBV29-1	TRBJ2-1	-	TGCAGCGTGGATAACAGGGGATCGGGGAGGTTTGAGCAGTTCTTC	CSVDNRGSGRFEQFF
TRBD2	TRBV2	TRBJ2-7	-	TGTGCCAGTCTTAGGACTAGCGGGTCCCGTTACTACGAGCAGTACTTC	CASLRTSGSRYYEQYF
-	TRBV27	TRBJ2-6	-	TGTGCCAGCAGCTCCAGGGTCGGGGCCAACGTCCTGACTTTC	CASSSRVGANVLTF
-	TRBV27	TRBJ1-2	-	TGTGCCAGCAGGAGGACAAGAGAAGGCTACACCTTC	CASRRTREGYTF
TRBD1	TRBV30	TRBJ2-7	-	TGTGCCTGGAGTGCGGGACAGGGGATCCACGAGCAGTACTTC	CAWSAGQGIHEQYF
TRBD2	TRBV5-1	TRBJ2-1	-	TGCGCCAGCACCGGTCCTGCGGCGACTAGCGTTGACAATGAGCAGTTCTTC	CASTGPAATSVDNEQFF
TRBD1	TRBV30	TRBJ1-2	-	TGTGCCTGGAGTATAAGCAGGACAGGGGGCGGCTACACCTTC	CAWSISRTGGGYTF
-	TRBV9	TRBJ1-6	-	TGTGCCAGCAGCGTAGGAATTTCACCCCTCCACTTT	CASSVGISPLHF
TRBD2	TRBV5-4	TRBJ2-5	-	TGTGCCAGCAGCTTGCGAGGCGGGGGGGGAAAAGAGACCCAGTACTTC	CASSLRGGGGKETQYF
TRBD1	TRBV19	TRBJ1-2	-	TGTGCCAGTAAAGGGACAGGCTATGGCTACACCTTC	CASKGTGYGYTF
-	TRBV5-3	TRBJ2-7	once	TGTGCCAGAAGCTTGACTGGCCATGTTTCCTACGAGCAGTACTTC	CARSLTGHVSYEQYF
-	TRBV5-1	TRBJ1-3	-	TGCGCCAGCAGCTTGGGCGGAGGAGGCTCCATATATTTT	CASSLGGGGSIYF
-	TRBV5-1	TRBJ2-5	-	TGCGCCAGCAGCTTCCAGGATTTGGAGACCCAGTACTTC	CASSFQDLETQYF